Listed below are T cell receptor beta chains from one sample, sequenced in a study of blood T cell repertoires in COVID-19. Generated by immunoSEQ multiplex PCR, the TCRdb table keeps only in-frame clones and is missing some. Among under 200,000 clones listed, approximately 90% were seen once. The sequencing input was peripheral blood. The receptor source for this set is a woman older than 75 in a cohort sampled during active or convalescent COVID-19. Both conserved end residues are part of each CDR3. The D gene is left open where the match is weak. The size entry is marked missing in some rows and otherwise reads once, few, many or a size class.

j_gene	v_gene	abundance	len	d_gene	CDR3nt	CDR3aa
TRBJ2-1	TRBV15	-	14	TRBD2	TGTGCCACCAGGGCGCGGGGGGGCCGGACTGAGCAGTTCTTC	CATRARGGRTEQFF
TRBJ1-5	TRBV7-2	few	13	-	TGTGCCAGCAGCTTTGACTGGAATCAGCCCCAGCATTTT	CASSFDWNQPQHF
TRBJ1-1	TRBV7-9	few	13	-	TGTGCCAGCAATGAGGGGGTTGACACTGAAGCTTTCTTT	CASNEGVDTEAFF
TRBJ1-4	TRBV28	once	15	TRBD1	TGTGCCAGCAGTTTAGAACAGGGGACTAATGAAAAACTGTTTTTT	CASSLEQGTNEKLFF
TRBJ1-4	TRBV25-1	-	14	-	TGTGCCAGCAGTGAACAGGGTAGGCAGGAAAAACTGTTTTTT	CASSEQGRQEKLFF
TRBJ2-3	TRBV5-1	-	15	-	TGCGCCAGCAGCCAGTCCCCCGATTACACAGATACGCAGTATTTT	CASSQSPDYTDTQYF
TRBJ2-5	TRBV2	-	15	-	TGTGCCAGCAGTGTAGAGGGCTCGGGCCAAGAGACCCAGTACTTC	CASSVEGSGQETQYF
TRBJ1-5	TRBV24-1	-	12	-	TGTGCCACCAGTGACCCTAATCAGCCCCAGCATTTT	CATSDPNQPQHF
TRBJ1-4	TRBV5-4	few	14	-	TGTGCCAGCAGCTTGATTCCAGGGAATGAAAAACTGTTTTTT	CASSLIPGNEKLFF
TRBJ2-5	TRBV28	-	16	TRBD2	TGTGCCAGCAGTTCTCCGGGACTAGCGGGGCAAGAGACCCAGTACTTC	CASSSPGLAGQETQYF
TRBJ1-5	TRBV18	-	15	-	TGTGCCAGCTCACCCTCTTCGGTTCGCAATCAGCCCCAGCATTTT	CASSPSSVRNQPQHF
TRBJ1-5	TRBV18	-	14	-	TGTGCCAGCTCACCACTACAGAGCAATCAGCCCCAGCATTTT	CASSPLQSNQPQHF
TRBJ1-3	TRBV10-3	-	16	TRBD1	TGTGCCATCAGTGAGCCGGGACAGATCTCTGGAAACACCATATATTTT	CAISEPGQISGNTIYF
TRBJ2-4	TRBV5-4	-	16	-	TGTGCCAGCAGGGAGGGGGGGAGTCAGGGTAGAAACATTCAGTACTTC	CASREGGSQGRNIQYF
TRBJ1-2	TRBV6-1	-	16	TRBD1	TGTGCCAGCAGCGAAGGCTTAGGGGGCGCGGTCGGCGGCTACACCTTC	CASSEGLGGAVGGYTF
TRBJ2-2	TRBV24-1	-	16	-	TGTGCCACCAGTGATTCTACGACAGTGAACACCGGGGAGCTGTTTTTT	CATSDSTTVNTGELFF